This entry lists 15 T cell receptor beta chains sequenced from one sample in a study of shared clonotypes between healthy human individuals. The table came from immunoSEQ multiplex PCR; TCRdb's copy has only in-frame clones and leaves some out. The table lists around 1.1 million clones, more than 75% of them singletons, with roughly 0.62% in the top ten. Specimen: memory CD4+ T cells from PBMCs. Subset defined: CD45RA-negative fraction. These TCRs come from a man aged 18-30 years in good health. Some clones in this sample may be carry-over from other donors' samples.

Here the CDR3 reads CASSPRPHSYEQYF. The CDR3 bases are TGTGCCAGCAGCCCACGACCTCACTCCTACGAGCAGTACTTC. The chain couples TRBV9 to TRBJ2-7; D remains unclear. Germline CDR1 is SGDLS and CDR2 is YYNGEE. The CDR3 length is 14 residues. V was clipped by 4 bases and J by 0 bases, with 11 bases between them.

Concerning this clone: This likely reflects a read error, since a far larger clone is one base away. This rearrangement joins TRBV29-1 to TRBJ1-1, with unresolved D. Trimming removed 4 bases at V and 7 bases at J, with 19 bases between. Germline lookup yields CDR1 SQVTM and CDR2 ANQGSEA. The CDR3 runs to 14 residues. CDR3 amino acids: CSVVLTRGEIEAFF. The CDR3, as DNA: TGCAGCGTTGTCCTAACCCGGGGTGAGATTGAAGCTTTCTTT.

In this sample, this clone turned up a few times. The sample contains more than one DNA sequence encoding this CDR3. The rearrangement joins TRBV5-1 to TRBJ1-1, with a tentative D call TRBD1 (6 bases). CDR1 is SGHRS and CDR2 is YFSETQ in the germline V gene. The CDR3 length is 14 residues. The V end lost 3 bases, the J end lost 1 base, and 10 bases lay between the germline ends. Here the CDR3 DNA reads TGCGCCAGCAGCTCGGACAGACCGAACACTGAAGCTTTCTTT. As protein: CASSSDRPNTEAFF.

The chain recombines TRBV5-1 with TRBJ1-2; no definite D call. Trimming removed 1 base from V and 2 bases from J, with 9 bases in between. Looked up from germline, CDR1 is SGHRS and CDR2 is YFSETQ. The CDR3 sequence is 14 residues long. In DNA, the CDR3 is TGCGCCAGCAGCTTGAGTGGCACCAACTATGGCTACACCTTC. This gives the protein CASSLSGTNYGYTF.

This rearrangement joins TRBV6-5 to TRBJ1-3, with D hard to call. The V gene's germline CDR1 is MNHEY and CDR2 SVGAGI. Trimming removed 5 bases from V and 0 bases from J, with 11 bases in between. The CDR3 covers 15 residues. In nucleotides, the CDR3 is TGTGCCAGCAGTCTACCCTGGACCTCTGGAAACACCATATATTTT. Translation gives CASSLPWTSGNTIYF.

The sample holds a few counts of this clone. The chain is built from TRBV5-5 and TRBJ1-2; TRBD1 aligns across 8 bases. The V segment lost 3 bases and the J segment 4 bases; nucleotides outside the gene matches: 8. The CDR3 contains 15 residues. The V gene's germline CDR1 is SGHKS and CDR2 YYEKEE (reference sequence). CDR3 amino acids: CASSSTGAQTYGYTF. The CDR3 DNA reads as TGTGCCAGCAGCTCGACAGGGGCGCAGACCTATGGCTACACCTTC.

The rearrangement joins TRBV27 to TRBJ2-5; 8 bases agree with TRBD2. Germline V gene data show CDR1 as MNHEY and CDR2 as SMNVEV (reference sequence). The junction had 13 bases not matched to a gene; V was cut back by 6 bases and J by 4 bases. CDR3 length equals 16 residues. The CDR3 spells CASRELTSAAGETQYF. The CDR3, as DNA: TGTGCCAGCAGAGAATTGACTAGCGCGGCGGGAGAGACCCAGTACTTC.

The V and J genes are TRBV6-1 and TRBJ2-7; no clear D gene. V was trimmed by 7 bases and J by 4 bases, leaving 11 bases between them. The CDR3 covers 12 residues. Germline V CDR1 and CDR2: MNHNS, SASEGT. CDR3 sequence reads: CASTALVYEQYF. In nucleotides, the CDR3 is TGTGCCAGCACCGCTTTGGTATACGAGCAGTACTTC.

J is TRBJ1-2 and V is TRBV2; 8 positions match TRBD1. The CDR3 consists of 17 residues. Germline CDR1 is SNHLY and CDR2 is FYNNEI. Losses at the gene ends were 7 bases for V and 4 bases for J; bases not matched to a gene: 17. CDR3 bases: TGTGCCAGCAACGAGCCAGGGGGCAAAGTCCGAGGCTATGGCTACACCTTC. Amino acids: CASNEPGGKVRGYGYTF.

The chain uses TRBV28 and TRBJ1-4; 8 bases match TRBD1. V shed 8 bases, J shed 7 bases, and the junction held 9 bases outside the gene matches. Per germline, CDR1 MDHEN and CDR2 SYDVKM. This CDR3 spans 14 amino acids. Written as DNA, the CDR3 is TGTGCCAGCGGGTCAGGGGGCGAAGGTGAAAAACTGTTTTTT. Translated: CASGSGGEGEKLFF.

The chain carries TRBV11-2 and TRBJ2-1; possibly TRBD1 for D (6 bases). Per the germline V gene, CDR1 is SGHAT and CDR2 is FQNNGV. V was trimmed by 3 bases and J by 2 bases, leaving 11 bases between them. This CDR3 comprises 15 residues. CDR3 loop: CASSFDRNPYNEQFF. CDR3 DNA sequence: TGTGCCAGCAGCTTCGACAGGAACCCCTACAATGAGCAGTTCTTC.

V gene TRBV6-6 combines with J gene TRBJ2-2; D remains ambiguous. This CDR3 region has 9 residues. V was clipped by 8 bases and J by 6 bases, with 1 base between them. Germline loops: CDR1 MNHNY, CDR2 SVGAGI (reference sequence). CDR3 sequence reads: CASSGELFF. The CDR3 DNA reads as TGTGCCAGCTCCGGGGAGCTGTTTTTT.

The rearrangement joins TRBV7-9 to TRBJ2-5, with TRBD2 matching 8 bases. CDR3 length equals 16 residues. The germline gives CDR1 SEHNR, CDR2 FQNEAQ (reference sequence). With 5 bases clipped from V and 5 bases from J, the junction kept 13 bases outside the gene matches. CDR3 loop: CASSRASSGWGETQYF. For the CDR3, the DNA is TGTGCCAGCAGCCGCGCGTCTAGCGGGTGGGGGGAGACCCAGTACTTC.

The chain links TRBV7-6 to TRBJ2-1; 7 bases agree with TRBD2. The CDR3 is 16 residues long. V trimming: 2 bases; J trimming: 1 base; junction bases outside the gene matches: 5. Germline V gives CDR1 SGHVS, CDR2 FNYEAQ. The CDR3: CASSLLGGSSYNEQFF. CDR3 DNA sequence: TGTGCCAGCAGCTTATTGGGCGGGAGTTCCTACAATGAGCAGTTCTTC.

This clone was seen a few times. The chain joins TRBV5-6 to TRBJ2-3, with 8 bases identical to TRBD2. The germline CDR1 and CDR2 sequences are SGHDT and YYEEEE. The CDR3 extends over 16 amino acids. V lost 4 bases to trimming and J lost 2 bases; unmatched junction nucleotides: 9. CDR3 protein: CASSSGVREATDTQYF. The CDR3 nucleotides are TGTGCCAGCAGCAGCGGAGTGCGGGAGGCCACAGATACGCAGTATTTT.